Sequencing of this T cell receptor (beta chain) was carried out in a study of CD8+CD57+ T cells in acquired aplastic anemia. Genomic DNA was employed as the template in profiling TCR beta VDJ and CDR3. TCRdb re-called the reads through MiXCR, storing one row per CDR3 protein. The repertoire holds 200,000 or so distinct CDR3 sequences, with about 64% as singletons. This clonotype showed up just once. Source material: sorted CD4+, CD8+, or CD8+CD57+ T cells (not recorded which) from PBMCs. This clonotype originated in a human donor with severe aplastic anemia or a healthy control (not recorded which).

The CDR3 region is CASSPGQGGAYGYTF. The CDR3, as DNA: TGCGCCAGCAGCCCAGGACAAGGTGGGGCCTATGGCTACACCTTC. The rearrangement uses TRBV5-1 and TRBJ1-2, with a possible D match to TRBD1 (5 bases). The germline V gene has CDR1 SGHRS and CDR2 YFSETQ. Trimming pared 4 bases from V and 4 bases from J, leaving 17 bases between. The length of the CDR3 is 15 residues.